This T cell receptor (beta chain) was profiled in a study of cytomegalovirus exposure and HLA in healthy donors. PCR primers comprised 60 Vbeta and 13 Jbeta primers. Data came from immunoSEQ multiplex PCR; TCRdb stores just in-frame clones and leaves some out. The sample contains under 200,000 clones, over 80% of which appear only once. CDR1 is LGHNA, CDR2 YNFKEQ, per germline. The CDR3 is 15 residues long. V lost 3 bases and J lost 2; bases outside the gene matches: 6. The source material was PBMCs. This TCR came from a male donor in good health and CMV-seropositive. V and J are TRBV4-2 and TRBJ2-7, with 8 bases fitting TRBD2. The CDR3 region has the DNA TGTGCCAGCAGCCACGACGGGGGGGGTCCCTACGAGCAGTACTTC. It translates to CASSHDGGGPYEQYF.